These 24 T cell receptor beta chains share one sample of origin, sequenced in a study of CXCR3-negative and CXCR3-positive naive CD8 T cells. The method, 5' RACE with UMI labels, was used to prepare the TRB cDNA libraries. For each CDR3 protein, TCRdb gives one entry from its re-call of the 5' RACE reads, without DNA. The table gives roughly 70,000 distinct CDR3 sequences; the top ten clones make up roughly 1.5% of it. The sequencing input was naive CXCR3- CD8+ T cells from blood. Documented subset: CD45RO-CCR7+CD27+CD95- naive CD8+ T cells lacking CXCR3 (TNR3-). These receptors came from a human donor in good health. Some clones in this sample may be carry-over from other donors' samples.

This chain uses TRBV19 with TRBJ2-3; TCRdb gives TRBD2 as the D gene, but with no DNA this cannot be confirmed. Germline V gene lookup returns CDR1 LNHDA and CDR2 SQIVND (reference sequence). The CDR3 loop spans 18 amino acids. The CDR3 sequence: CASSGTWRTSGGTDTQYF.

The genes are TRBV11-2 and TRBJ2-3; with no DNA, the TCRdb D assignment of TRBD2 cannot be verified. Germline V CDR1 and CDR2: SGHAT, FQNNGV. The CDR3 runs 16 residues. The CDR3 spells CASNRERLDLTDTQYF.

This chain's CDR3 is CSVEDPRGGRNTEAFF. The chain uses TRBV29-1 and TRBJ1-1. The germline V gene has CDR1 SQVTM and CDR2 ANQGSEA. There are 16 residues in the CDR3. Based on the CDR3 plus reference TRBV29-1 and TRBJ1-1, the full variable domain is SAVISQKPSRDICQRGTSLTIQCQVDSQVTMMFWYRQQPGQSLTLIATANQGSEATYESGFVIDKFPISRPNLTFSTLTVSNMSPEDSSIYLCSVEDPRGGRNTEAFFGQGTRLTVV.

This chain joins TRBV5-1 and TRBJ2-7. CDR1 is SGHRS and CDR2 is YFSETQ in the germline V gene. This CDR3 has 13 residues. CDR3 amino acids: CASSLDIRYEQYF.

The V call is TRBV21-1, the J call TRBJ1-5; the TCRdb D gene call, TRBD1, has no DNA to confirm it. TRBV21-1 is shown as a pseudogene. The CDR3 covers 18 residues. The CDR3 region is CASSKVICAGVRNQPQHF.

V is TRBV29-1 and J is TRBJ1-1. CDR3 length: 11 amino acids. Looked up from germline, CDR1 is SQVTM and CDR2 is ANQGSEA. CDR3 in amino acids: CSVVESTEAFF.

The CDR3 protein is CASSESTGSYNEQFF. The rearrangement links TRBV6-4 to TRBJ2-1; the TCRdb D gene call, TRBD1, has no DNA to confirm it. The length of the CDR3 is 15 residues. Germline CDR1 and CDR2: MRHNA and SNTAGT.

V and J are TRBV11-2 and TRBJ2-5; TCRdb reports TRBD1, a call that lacks DNA to check it against. Germline CDR1 and CDR2: SGHAT and FQNNGV. This CDR3 has 15 amino acids. The CDR3 is CASNLASPGEETQYF.

This rearrangement joins TRBV4-1 to TRBJ2-1; with no DNA, the TCRdb D assignment of TRBD1 cannot be verified. The CDR3 runs to 12 residues. Germline CDR1 is MGHRA and CDR2 is YSYEKL. The CDR3 loop reads CASGRGATEQFF.

V usage is TRBV29-1 and J usage is TRBJ2-7; TCRdb proposes TRBD2, but this gene call is untestable without DNA. Germline CDR1 is SQVTM and CDR2 is ANQGSEA. The CDR3 loop spans 15 amino acids. CDR3 amino acids: CSVDIRGSFPYEQYF.

J is TRBJ1-1 and V is TRBV24-1; the TCRdb D gene call, TRBD1, has no DNA to confirm it. Germline values: CDR1 KGHDR, CDR2 SFDVKD. The CDR3 covers 13 residues. This chain's CDR3 is CATSQGEYTEAFF.

V is TRBV20-1 and J is TRBJ2-1; no DNA is available, so the TRBD1 call from TCRdb remains unchecked. Germline V CDR1 and CDR2: DFQATT, SNEGSKA (reference sequence). The CDR3 runs to 12 residues. CDR3 sequence: CTARTDNNEQFF.

This chain links TRBV28 with TRBJ2-3. Germline V gives CDR1 MDHEN, CDR2 SYDVKM. The CDR3 has 14 residues. This CDR3 is CASTPGRNTDTQYF.

V gene TRBV29-1 combines with J gene TRBJ2-2; TCRdb selects TRBD2, and the lack of DNA leaves this call unchecked. CDR3 length: 15 amino acids. The germline V gene has CDR1 SQVTM and CDR2 ANQGSEA. CDR3 residues: CSVEIFAGVVGELFF.

This sequence joins TRBV7-8 and TRBJ2-1; TCRdb gives TRBD1 as the D gene, but with no DNA this cannot be confirmed. Per the germline V gene, CDR1 is SGHVS and CDR2 is FQNEAQ. CDR3 size: 14 residues. CDR3 region: CASQGSVPPGEQFF. Supplemented by reference TRBV7-8 and TRBJ2-1, the full variable domain reads GAGVSQSPRYKVAKRGQDVALRCDPISGHVSLFWYQQALGQGPEFLTYFQNEAQLDKSGLPSDRFFAERPEGSVSTLKIQRTQQEDSAVYLCASQGSVPPGEQFFGPGTRLTVL.

This sequence joins TRBV4-1 and TRBJ2-5. From germline, CDR1 is MGHRA and CDR2 YSYEKL. The CDR3 is 11 residues long. The chain's CDR3 is CASSTQETQYF.

The rearrangement uses TRBV5-5 and TRBJ2-7. The germline gives CDR1 SGHKS, CDR2 YYEKEE (reference sequence). The CDR3 length is 13 residues. CDR3 residues: CASSFKGLYEQYF.

The rearrangement uses TRBV29-1 and TRBJ2-3; TCRdb's D call of TRBD2 is untestable without DNA. This CDR3 has 16 amino acids. Germline CDR1 and CDR2: SQVTM and ANQGSEA. The CDR3 protein is CSGILAGGFVRDTQYF.

The rearrangement links TRBV5-1 to TRBJ1-4; the TCRdb call, TRBD1, lacks DNA for checking. This CDR3 is built from 17 residues. Germline V lookup: CDR1 SGHRS, CDR2 YFSETQ. The CDR3: CASSLEGQGRSNEKLFF. The variable domain in full, with the rest retrieved from reference TRBV5-1 and TRBJ1-4, is KAGVTQTPRYLIKTRGQQVTLSCSPISGHRSVSWYQQTPGQGLQFLFEYFSETQRNKGNFPGRFSGRQFSNSRSEMNVSTLELGDSALYLCASSLEGQGRSNEKLFFGSGTQLSVL.

The chain recombines TRBV12-3 or TRBV12-4 with TRBJ2-3; TCRdb names TRBD2, which stays unverified in the absence of DNA. This CDR3 has 16 residues. This CDR3 is CASSWGLAGGTDTQYF.

The chain couples TRBV28 to TRBJ2-5; the D call from TCRdb, TRBD1, cannot be confirmed without DNA. This CDR3 is built from 15 residues. Germline loops: CDR1 MDHEN, CDR2 SYDVKM. This CDR3 is CASSPPLAVVETQYF.

V is TRBV29-1 and J is TRBJ2-7; TCRdb's D call, TRBD1, is unchecked because there is no DNA. Germline V lookup: CDR1 SQVTM, CDR2 ANQGSEA. This CDR3 is built from 14 residues. The CDR3 loop reads CSVAGTGLSYEQYF.

V is TRBV28 and J is TRBJ2-1; TCRdb designates TRBD1, a call that cannot be tested without DNA. This CDR3 contains 13 residues. Germline-derived CDR1 and CDR2 are MDHEN and SYDVKM. CDR3 in amino acids: CASTLDRASEQFF.

The chain uses TRBV29-1 and TRBJ2-1; TCRdb reports TRBD2, a call that lacks DNA to check it against. Germline lookup yields CDR1 SQVTM and CDR2 ANQGSEA. There are 16 residues in the CDR3. CDR3: CSVALGLAEPYNEQFF.